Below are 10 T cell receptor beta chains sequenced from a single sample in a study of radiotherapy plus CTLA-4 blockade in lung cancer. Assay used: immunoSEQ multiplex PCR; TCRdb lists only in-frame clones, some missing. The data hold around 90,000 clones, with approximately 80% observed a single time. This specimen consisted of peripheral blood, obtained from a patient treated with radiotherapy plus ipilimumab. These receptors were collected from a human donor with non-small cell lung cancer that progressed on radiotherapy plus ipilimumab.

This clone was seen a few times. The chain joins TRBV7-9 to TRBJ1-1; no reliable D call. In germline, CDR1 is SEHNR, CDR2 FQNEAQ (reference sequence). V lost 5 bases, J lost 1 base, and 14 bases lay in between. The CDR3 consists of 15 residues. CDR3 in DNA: TGTGCCAGCAGCCCTAGAGGGAACCCGAACACTGAAGCTTTCTTT. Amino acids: CASSPRGNPNTEAFF.

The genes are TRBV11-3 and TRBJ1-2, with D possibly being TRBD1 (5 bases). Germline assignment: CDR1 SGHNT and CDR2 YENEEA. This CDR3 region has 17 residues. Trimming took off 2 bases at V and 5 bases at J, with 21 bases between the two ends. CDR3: CASSLTLGIGTIYGYTF. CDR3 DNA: TGTGCCAGCAGCTTAACCCTGGGTATCGGGACGATTTATGGCTACACCTTC.

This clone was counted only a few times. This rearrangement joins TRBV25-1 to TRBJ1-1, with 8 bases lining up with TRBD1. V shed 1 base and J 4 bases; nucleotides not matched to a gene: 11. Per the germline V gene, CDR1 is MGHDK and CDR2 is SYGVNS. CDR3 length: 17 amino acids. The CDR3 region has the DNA TGTGCCAGCAGTGAATCGGCGGACAGGGCTGGAAGCACTGAAGCTTTCTTT. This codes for CASSESADRAGSTEAFF.

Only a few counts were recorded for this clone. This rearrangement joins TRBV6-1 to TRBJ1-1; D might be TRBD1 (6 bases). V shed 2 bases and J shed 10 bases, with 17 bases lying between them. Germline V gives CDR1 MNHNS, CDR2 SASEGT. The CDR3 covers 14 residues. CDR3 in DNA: TGTGCCAGCAGTGAACAGGGGTTGGGCCCCTCAGCTTTCTTT. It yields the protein CASSEQGLGPSAFF.

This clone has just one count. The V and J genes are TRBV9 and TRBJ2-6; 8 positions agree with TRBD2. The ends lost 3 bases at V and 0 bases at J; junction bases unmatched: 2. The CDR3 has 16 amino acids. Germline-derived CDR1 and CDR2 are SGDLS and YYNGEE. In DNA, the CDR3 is TGTGCCAGCAGCGGGCGGGGGGACTCTGGGGCCAACGTCCTGACTTTC. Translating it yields CASSGRGDSGANVLTF.

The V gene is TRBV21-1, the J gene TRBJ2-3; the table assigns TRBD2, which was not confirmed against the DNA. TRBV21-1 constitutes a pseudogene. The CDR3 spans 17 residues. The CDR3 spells CASSKDSGGPRGDTQYF. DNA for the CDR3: TGTGCCAGCAGCAAAGACTCGGGAGGGCCGCGCGGGGATACGCAGTATTTT.

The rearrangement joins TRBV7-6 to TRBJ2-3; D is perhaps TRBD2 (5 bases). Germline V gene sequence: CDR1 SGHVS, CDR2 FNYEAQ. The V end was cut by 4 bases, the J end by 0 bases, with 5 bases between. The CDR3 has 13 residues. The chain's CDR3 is CASSWTSTDTQYF. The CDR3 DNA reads TGTGCCAGCAGCTGGACTAGCACAGATACGCAGTATTTT.

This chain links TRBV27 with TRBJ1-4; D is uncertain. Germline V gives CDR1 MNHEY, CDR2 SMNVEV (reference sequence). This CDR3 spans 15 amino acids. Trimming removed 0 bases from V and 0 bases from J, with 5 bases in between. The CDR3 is CASSLSGATNEKLFF. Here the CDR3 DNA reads TGTGCCAGCAGTTTATCGGGAGCAACTAATGAAAAACTGTTTTTT. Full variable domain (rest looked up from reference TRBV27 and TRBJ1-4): EAQVTQNPRYLITVTGKKLTVTCSQNMNHEYMSWYRQDPGLGLRQIYYSMNVEVTDKGDVPEGYKVSRKEKRNFPLILESPSPNQTSLYFCASSLSGATNEKLFFGSGTQLSVL.

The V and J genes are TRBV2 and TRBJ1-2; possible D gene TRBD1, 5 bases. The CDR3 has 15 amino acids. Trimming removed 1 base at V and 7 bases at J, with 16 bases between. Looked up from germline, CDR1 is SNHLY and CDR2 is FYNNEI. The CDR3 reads CASSEGTSRQGGYTF. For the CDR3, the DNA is TGTGCCAGCAGTGAAGGGACGAGTCGCCAGGGTGGCTACACCTTC.

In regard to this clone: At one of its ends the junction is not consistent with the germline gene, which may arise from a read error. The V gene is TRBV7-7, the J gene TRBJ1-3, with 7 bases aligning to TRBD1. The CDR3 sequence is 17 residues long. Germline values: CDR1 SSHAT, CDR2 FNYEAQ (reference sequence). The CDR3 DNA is TGTGCTAGCAGCCCGGAACCGGGACAGATCTCTGGAAACACCATATATTTT. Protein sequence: CASSPEPGQISGNTIYF.